A selection of T cell receptor beta chains follows, all from one sample in a study of CD8 T cells in ankylosing spondylitis. MiXCR was run by TCRdb on the 5' RACE reads, yielding one entry per CDR3 protein. The sample carries roughly 470,000 distinct CDR3 sequences, 20% to 30% recorded once. The sample comprised blood, either unsorted or a sorted T cell fraction (not recorded which). Receptor source: a male donor with ankylosing spondylitis. Each CDR3 is given with its conserved first and last residue. Fields, in order: CDR3 DNA, CDR3 protein, J gene, V gene, D gene, clone size. The D gene is left open where the match is weak. Only part of the rows carry a size: once, few, many, or a class if the clone is expanded.

cdr3_nt: TGCAGCGTTGAACCAGATACTAGCACAGATACGCAGTATTTT
cdr3_aa: CSVEPDTSTDTQYF
j_call: TRBJ2-3
v_call: TRBV29-1
d_call: .
clone_size: .

cdr3_nt: TGTGCCAGTACCCAGGGTAACAGGGAGTGGGACAATGAGCAGTTCTTC
cdr3_aa: CASTQGNREWDNEQFF
j_call: TRBJ2-1
v_call: TRBV19
d_call: .
clone_size: .

cdr3_nt: TGTGCCAGCAGTCCCCGGGACAAAGGCTATGGCTACACCTTC
cdr3_aa: CASSPRDKGYGYTF
j_call: TRBJ1-2
v_call: TRBV12-3/TRBV12-4
d_call: .
clone_size: many

cdr3_nt: TGCAGTGCTAAAACCGGGACTAGTATATACAATGAGCAGTTCTTC
cdr3_aa: CSAKTGTSIYNEQFF
j_call: TRBJ2-1
v_call: TRBV20-1
d_call: TRBD2
clone_size: .

cdr3_nt: TGTGCCAGCAGCGCCGGGACAGGGGTTACCGGGGAGCTGTTTTTT
cdr3_aa: CASSAGTGVTGELFF
j_call: TRBJ2-2
v_call: TRBV6-1
d_call: TRBD1
clone_size: few

cdr3_nt: TGTGCCAGTAGTATTTCCTCAGGCGGGCCAAATGAAAAACTGTTTTTT
cdr3_aa: CASSISSGGPNEKLFF
j_call: TRBJ1-4
v_call: TRBV19
d_call: .
clone_size: .

cdr3_nt: TGCAGCGTTGACATTAGCGCTGCCTACAATGAGCAGTTCTTC
cdr3_aa: CSVDISAAYNEQFF
j_call: TRBJ2-1
v_call: TRBV29-1
d_call: .
clone_size: few

cdr3_nt: TGTGCCAGCAGCCCACCGGGGACAGGGAGGACTGAAGCTTTCTTT
cdr3_aa: CASSPPGTGRTEAFF
j_call: TRBJ1-1
v_call: TRBV28
d_call: TRBD1
clone_size: .

cdr3_nt: TGCAGCGTTGAAGCCAATCTAGCGGGCTCCTACAATGAGCAGTTCTTC
cdr3_aa: CSVEANLAGSYNEQFF
j_call: TRBJ2-1
v_call: TRBV29-1
d_call: TRBD2
clone_size: .

cdr3_nt: TGCGCCAGCAGCTTAACAGCGGCCCGTAAGGAAAAACTGTTTTTT
cdr3_aa: CASSLTAARKEKLFF
j_call: TRBJ1-4
v_call: TRBV5-1
d_call: .
clone_size: once

cdr3_nt: TGTGCCAGCATCCCCGAGCGGGATGCCGGGGAGCTGTTTTTT
cdr3_aa: CASIPERDAGELFF
j_call: TRBJ2-2
v_call: TRBV5-5
d_call: TRBD2
clone_size: few

cdr3_nt: TGTGCCAGCAGTTTATTTACTGCGGGAGGGCAGGACGAGCAGTACTTC
cdr3_aa: CASSLFTAGGQDEQYF
j_call: TRBJ2-7
v_call: TRBV12-3/TRBV12-4
d_call: TRBD2
clone_size: .

cdr3_nt: TGTGCCAGCAGTTTAGGGACAGGGGACGCTAACTATGGCTACACCTTC
cdr3_aa: CASSLGTGDANYGYTF
j_call: TRBJ1-2
v_call: TRBV27
d_call: TRBD1
clone_size: few

cdr3_nt: TGTGCCAGCAGGGGTGGGACCCTTAATGAAAAACTGTTTTTT
cdr3_aa: CASRGGTLNEKLFF
j_call: TRBJ1-4
v_call: TRBV6-1
d_call: .
clone_size: .

cdr3_nt: TGTGCCAGCAGTTACTCGGGGGGTAGCGGGACGTACAATGAGCAGTTCTTC
cdr3_aa: CASSYSGGSGTYNEQFF
j_call: TRBJ2-1
v_call: TRBV6-2/TRBV6-3
d_call: TRBD2
clone_size: .

cdr3_nt: TGTGCCAGCAGCTCACAGGGGGCGGCTAATGAAAAACTGTTTTTT
cdr3_aa: CASSSQGAANEKLFF
j_call: TRBJ1-4
v_call: TRBV7-2
d_call: TRBD1
clone_size: few

cdr3_nt: TGTGCCAGCAGCCAAGGACTAGCGGGAGTCTACAATGAGCAGTTCTTC
cdr3_aa: CASSQGLAGVYNEQFF
j_call: TRBJ2-1
v_call: TRBV3-1
d_call: TRBD2
clone_size: .

cdr3_nt: TGCAGTGCTAGGTTCAGGGGCTGGGATGAGCAGTTCTTC
cdr3_aa: CSARFRGWDEQFF
j_call: TRBJ2-1
v_call: TRBV20-1
d_call: .
clone_size: .

cdr3_nt: TGTGCCAGCAGCCAGGACAGGGAAGTGGACAATGAGCAGTTCTTC
cdr3_aa: CASSQDREVDNEQFF
j_call: TRBJ2-1
v_call: TRBV7-7
d_call: TRBD1
clone_size: few

cdr3_nt: TGCGCCAGCAGCACGGGACTAGCGGGAGAAACAGATACGCAGTATTTT
cdr3_aa: CASSTGLAGETDTQYF
j_call: TRBJ2-3
v_call: TRBV5-1
d_call: TRBD2
clone_size: .

cdr3_nt: TGCAGTGCTGGAGGGAGAGTAGAGTATGGCTACACCTTC
cdr3_aa: CSAGGRVEYGYTF
j_call: TRBJ1-2
v_call: TRBV20-1
d_call: .
clone_size: .

cdr3_nt: TGTGCCACCAGTGATCAAGACAGGGGAACAGATACGCAGTATTTT
cdr3_aa: CATSDQDRGTDTQYF
j_call: TRBJ2-3
v_call: TRBV24-1
d_call: TRBD1
clone_size: .

cdr3_nt: TGCAGTGCGTCCACGGGGGACTTACCTACAGATACGCAGTATTTT
cdr3_aa: CSASTGDLPTDTQYF
j_call: TRBJ2-3
v_call: TRBV20-1
d_call: .
clone_size: .

cdr3_nt: TGTGCCAGTAGTATGGACAAAAACTATGGCTACACCTTC
cdr3_aa: CASSMDKNYGYTF
j_call: TRBJ1-2
v_call: TRBV19
d_call: .
clone_size: .

cdr3_nt: TGCGCCAGCAGTGAGTCTGGGGGTAGAATCTCCTATGGCTACACCTTC
cdr3_aa: CASSESGGRISYGYTF
j_call: TRBJ1-2
v_call: TRBV10-2
d_call: .
clone_size: .

cdr3_nt: TGTGCCAGCAGCCTGGCTTGGACTTCCTATGGCTACACCTTC
cdr3_aa: CASSLAWTSYGYTF
j_call: TRBJ1-2
v_call: TRBV11-2
d_call: .
clone_size: many

cdr3_nt: TGCAGTGCCCCGGGTCTATTTGCTAGGAACTATGGCTACACCTTC
cdr3_aa: CSAPGLFARNYGYTF
j_call: TRBJ1-2
v_call: TRBV20-1
d_call: .
clone_size: .

cdr3_nt: TGTGCCAGCAGCGTAGGGACCGCGAGTGGCTACACCTTC
cdr3_aa: CASSVGTASGYTF
j_call: TRBJ1-2
v_call: TRBV9
d_call: .
clone_size: few

cdr3_nt: TGTGCCAGCAGCTTCAGACAGGGGGGCACAGATACGCAGTATTTT
cdr3_aa: CASSFRQGGTDTQYF
j_call: TRBJ2-3
v_call: TRBV11-2
d_call: TRBD1
clone_size: few

cdr3_nt: TGCAGCGTTCGGGGGATATACACAGATACGCAGTATTTT
cdr3_aa: CSVRGIYTDTQYF
j_call: TRBJ2-3
v_call: TRBV29-1
d_call: .
clone_size: few

cdr3_nt: TGTGCCAGCTCACCTCCCTCGACGGCGCCATTTAGCGGGGAGCTGTTTTTT
cdr3_aa: CASSPPSTAPFSGELFF
j_call: TRBJ2-2
v_call: TRBV18
d_call: .
clone_size: .

cdr3_nt: TGCGCCAGCAGCTCAACAGGGGCAAGTCTATACGAGCAGTACTTC
cdr3_aa: CASSSTGASLYEQYF
j_call: TRBJ2-7
v_call: TRBV5-1
d_call: TRBD1
clone_size: few

cdr3_nt: TGTGCCAGCTCCCCCGGTGAGAGGCGGGAGACCCAGTACTTC
cdr3_aa: CASSPGERRETQYF
j_call: TRBJ2-5
v_call: TRBV18
d_call: .
clone_size: few

cdr3_nt: TGTGCCAGCTCATGGACCGGGACAGGGGGCGATCTGCGAGAGACCCAGTACTTC
cdr3_aa: CASSWTGTGGDLRETQYF
j_call: TRBJ2-5
v_call: TRBV18
d_call: TRBD1
clone_size: .

cdr3_nt: TGTGCCAGCAGCCAAGATAGCATAGTGGCTGAGCAGTTCTTC
cdr3_aa: CASSQDSIVAEQFF
j_call: TRBJ2-1
v_call: TRBV4-2
d_call: .
clone_size: .

cdr3_nt: TGCGCCAGCAGCCTTTCCCCAGGGGGCTTCTCCTACAATGAGCAGTTCTTC
cdr3_aa: CASSLSPGGFSYNEQFF
j_call: TRBJ2-1
v_call: TRBV4-1
d_call: TRBD1
clone_size: .